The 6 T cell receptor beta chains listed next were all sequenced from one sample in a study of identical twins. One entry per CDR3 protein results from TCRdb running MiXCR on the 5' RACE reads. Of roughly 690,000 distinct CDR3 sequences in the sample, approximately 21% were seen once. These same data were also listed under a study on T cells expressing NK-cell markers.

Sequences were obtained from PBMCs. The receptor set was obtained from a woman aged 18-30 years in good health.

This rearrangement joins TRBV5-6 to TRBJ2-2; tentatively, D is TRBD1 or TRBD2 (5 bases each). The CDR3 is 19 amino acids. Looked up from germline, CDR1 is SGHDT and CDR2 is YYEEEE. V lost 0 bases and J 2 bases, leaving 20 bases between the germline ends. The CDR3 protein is CASSLVSGTTLGNTGELFF. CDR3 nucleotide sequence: TGTGCCAGCAGCTTGGTTTCAGGGACCACTTTAGGTAACACCGGGGAGCTGTTTTTT.

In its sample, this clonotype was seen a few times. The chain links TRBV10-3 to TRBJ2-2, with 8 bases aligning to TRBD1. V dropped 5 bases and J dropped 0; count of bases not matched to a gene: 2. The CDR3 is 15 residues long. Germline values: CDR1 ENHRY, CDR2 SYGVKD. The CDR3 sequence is CAISKDRANTGELFF. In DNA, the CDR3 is TGTGCCATCAGTAAGGACAGGGCGAACACCGGGGAGCTGTTTTTT.

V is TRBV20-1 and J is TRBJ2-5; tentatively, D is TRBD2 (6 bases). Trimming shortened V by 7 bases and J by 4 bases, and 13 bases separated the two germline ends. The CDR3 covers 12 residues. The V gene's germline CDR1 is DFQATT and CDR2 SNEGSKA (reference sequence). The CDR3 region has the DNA TGCAGTGGGGCGGGAACCGTAGAGACCCAGTACTTC. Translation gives CSGAGTVETQYF.

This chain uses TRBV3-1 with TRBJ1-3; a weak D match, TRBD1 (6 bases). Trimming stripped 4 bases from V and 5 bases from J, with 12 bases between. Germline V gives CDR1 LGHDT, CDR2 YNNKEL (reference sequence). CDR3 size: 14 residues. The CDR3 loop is CASSRTGPRNTIYF. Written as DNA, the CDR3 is TGTGCCAGCAGCCGTACAGGGCCGAGAAACACCATATATTTT.

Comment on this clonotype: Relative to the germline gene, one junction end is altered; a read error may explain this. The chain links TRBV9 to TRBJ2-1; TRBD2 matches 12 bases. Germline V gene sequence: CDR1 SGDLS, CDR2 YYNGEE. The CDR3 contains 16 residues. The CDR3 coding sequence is TGTGCCAGCAGCGTCCTAGCGGGAGGGGCCTACAGTGAGCAGTTCTTC. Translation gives CASSVLAGGAYSEQFF.

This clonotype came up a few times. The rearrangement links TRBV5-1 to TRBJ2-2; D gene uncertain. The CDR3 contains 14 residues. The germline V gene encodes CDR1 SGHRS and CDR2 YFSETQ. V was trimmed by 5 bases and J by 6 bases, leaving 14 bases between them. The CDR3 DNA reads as TGCGCCAGCAGGAGAAGGGAAGGCGCCGGGGAGCTGTTTTTT. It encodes CASRRREGAGELFF.